This is a list of T cell receptor beta chains from one sample in a study of cytomegalovirus exposure and HLA in healthy donors. Some clones are missing from TCRdb's copy, which holds only in-frame ones; the method was immunoSEQ multiplex PCR. The data contain 180,000 or so clones, 76% of them seen just once; the ten biggest clones take up about 2.5%. Material: PBMCs. These receptors were taken from a woman in her twenties or thirties in good health and CMV-seropositive. Each CDR3 is given with its conserved first and last residue. The order of the fields is clone size, D gene, V gene, J gene, CDR3 protein, CDR3 DNA. D genes are given only for firm matches. Not every row has a clone size; where given, it reads once, few, many or a size class.

-,TRBD2,TRBV7-3,TRBJ2-3,CASSRGDPNTQYF,TGTGCCAGCAGCCGGGGGGACCCGAATACGCAGTATTTT
-,-,TRBV10-1,TRBJ2-7,CASSERVSYEQYF,TGCGCCAGCAGTGAGCGGGTCTCCTACGAGCAGTACTTC
once,TRBD2,TRBV5-4,TRBJ2-3,CASSLFLAGGPDTDTQYF,TGTGCCAGCAGCTTGTTCCTAGCGGGGGGGCCTGACACAGATACGCAGTATTTT
-,-,TRBV19,TRBJ1-1,CASSITGFSTEAFF,TGTGCCAGTAGTATAACAGGATTCAGCACTGAAGCTTTCTTT
-,-,TRBV9,TRBJ2-7,CASSASSVNEQYF,TGTGCCAGCAGCGCCTCCAGCGTCAACGAGCAGTACTTC
-,TRBD2,TRBV6-5,TRBJ2-1,CASSLTSGGAHNEQFF,TGTGCCAGCAGTTTGACTAGCGGGGGGGCCCACAATGAGCAGTTCTTC
-,-,TRBV10-3,TRBJ2-7,CAISEPGTPHEQYF,TGTGCCATCAGTGAGCCGGGGACTCCTCACGAGCAGTACTTC
-,TRBD2,TRBV13,TRBJ2-5,CASSYGKGLAGAGETQYF,TGTGCCAGCAGTTACGGGAAGGGACTAGCGGGGGCCGGGGAGACCCAGTACTTC
-,TRBD1,TRBV19,TRBJ1-5,CASSITGGRQPQHF,TGTGCCAGTAGTATCACAGGGGGCCGGCAGCCCCAGCATTTT
-,-,TRBV27,TRBJ1-5,CASRDRPHSNQPQHF,TGTGCCAGCAGAGACAGGCCCCATAGCAATCAGCCCCAGCATTTT
-,-,TRBV7-2,TRBJ2-7,CASTPLPTHEQYF,TGTGCCAGCACCCCCCTCCCCACTCACGAGCAGTACTTC
-,TRBD1,TRBV5-1,TRBJ1-3,CASSTGQGTSGNTIYF,TGCGCCAGCAGCACTGGACAGGGGACTTCTGGAAACACCATATATTTT
few,-,TRBV4-3,TRBJ1-1,CASSQDEGRLHTEAFF,TGCGCCAGCAGCCAAGATGAGGGCAGGTTACACACTGAAGCTTTCTTT
-,TRBD2,TRBV5-1,TRBJ2-5,CASSPGGLARETQYF,TGCGCCAGCAGCCCGGGGGGACTAGCGAGGGAGACCCAGTACTTC
few,TRBD1,TRBV28,TRBJ2-2,CASIEGGATGELFF,TGTGCCAGCATCGAAGGGGGCGCCACCGGGGAGCTGTTTTTT
-,TRBD1,TRBV5-1,TRBJ2-3,CASSHDRADTQYF,TGCGCCAGCAGCCACGACAGGGCAGATACGCAGTATTTT
-,TRBD1,TRBV28,TRBJ2-5,CASSPGTGNRKTQYF,TGTGCCAGCAGTCCCGGGACAGGTAACCGAAAGACCCAGTACTTC
-,-,TRBV5-1,TRBJ2-5,CASSFDRRTQETQYF,TGCGCCAGCAGCTTTGACAGGCGTACACAAGAGACCCAGTACTTC
-,TRBD1,TRBV4-3,TRBJ1-2,CASSQAGDRGEGYTF,TGCGCCAGCAGCCAAGCGGGGGACAGGGGGGAAGGCTACACCTTC
-,TRBD1,TRBV5-1,TRBJ2-2,CASSLGQGSTGELFF,TGCGCCAGCAGTTTGGGACAGGGGAGCACCGGGGAGCTGTTTTTT
-,-,TRBV9,TRBJ2-3,CASSVETARPTDTQYF,TGTGCCAGCAGCGTAGAGACAGCCCGCCCCACAGATACGCAGTATTTT
-,TRBD1,TRBV27,TRBJ1-2,CASSRQGSGSGYTF,TGTGCCAGCAGCCGACAGGGAAGTGGATCGGGCTACACCTTC